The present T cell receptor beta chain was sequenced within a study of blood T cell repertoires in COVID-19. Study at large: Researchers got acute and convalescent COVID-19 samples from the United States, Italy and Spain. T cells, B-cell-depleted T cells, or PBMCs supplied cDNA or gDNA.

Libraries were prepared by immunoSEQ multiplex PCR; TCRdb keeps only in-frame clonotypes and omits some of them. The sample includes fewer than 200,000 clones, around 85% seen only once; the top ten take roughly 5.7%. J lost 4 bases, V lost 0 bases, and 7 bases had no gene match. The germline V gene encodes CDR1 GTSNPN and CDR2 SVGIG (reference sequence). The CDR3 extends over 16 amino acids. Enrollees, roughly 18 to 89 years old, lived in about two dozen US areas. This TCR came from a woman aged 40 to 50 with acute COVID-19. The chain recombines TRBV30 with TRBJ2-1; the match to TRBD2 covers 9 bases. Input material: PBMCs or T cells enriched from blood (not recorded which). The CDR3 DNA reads TGTGCCTGGAGTGTCCGAGGACTAGCGATTTACAATGAGCAGTTCTTC. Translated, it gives CAWSVRGLAIYNEQFF.